Shown below are 28 T cell receptor beta chains from a single sample sequenced in a study of T cell repertoires in cytomegalovirus infection. TCRdb re-called the reads through MiXCR, storing one row per CDR3 protein. This table has around 280,000 distinct CDR3 sequences, roughly an eighth appearing once. Specimen: PBMCs. The receptors here all came from a human donor in good health (CMV status not recorded). Some clones in this sample may be carry-over from other donors' samples.

This clonotype was seen ten or more times. The V and J genes are TRBV7-9 and TRBJ2-7, with TRBD1 as a possible D gene (6 bases). CDR3 length equals 14 residues. Germline lookup yields CDR1 SEHNR and CDR2 FQNEAQ (reference sequence). The germline V and J ends were trimmed by 6 bases and 2 bases, with 14 bases remaining between them. The CDR3 DNA reads as TGTGCCAGCAGTGGGGGCGATCAAGCCTACGAGCAGTACTTC. Amino acids: CASSGGDQAYEQYF.

This clonotype was seen repeatedly, ten times or more. The CDR3, as DNA: TGTGCCATCAGTGAGAGGGGGGACAGGAGCGGCGAGCAGTACTTC. Amino acid sequence: CAISERGDRSGEQYF. The rearrangement joins TRBV10-3 to TRBJ2-7, with 8 bases matching TRBD1. CDR1 is ENHRY and CDR2 is SYGVKD in the germline V gene. V lost 2 bases and J lost 6; bases outside the gene matches: 9. This CDR3 region has 15 residues.

V is TRBV29-1 and J is TRBJ1-2; D uncertain. Germline CDR1 is SQVTM and CDR2 is ANQGSEA. V dropped 1 base and J dropped 3 bases, with 15 bases sitting between them. The CDR3 covers 15 residues. The CDR3 loop is CSVEVPLGGYYGYTF. The CDR3, as DNA: TGCAGCGTTGAAGTTCCCCTCGGCGGATACTATGGCTACACCTTC.

V usage is TRBV2 and J usage is TRBJ2-3; D might be TRBD1 (7 bases). This CDR3 is 15 amino acids long. CDR1 and CDR2 (germline): SNHLY, FYNNEI. Trimming cost V 8 bases and J 0 bases, with 15 bases left between them. The CDR3 DNA sequence: TGTGCCAGCGGGCGGGACAGTAAAAGCACAGATACGCAGTATTTT. This codes for CASGRDSKSTDTQYF. The entire variable domain, with the rest obtained from reference TRBV2 and TRBJ2-3, is as follows: EPEVTQTPSHQVTQMGQEVILRCVPISNHLYFYWYRQILGQKVEFLVSFYNNEISEKSEIFDDQFSVERPDGSNFTLKIRSTKLEDSAMYFCASGRDSKSTDTQYFGPGTRLTVL.

As DNA, the CDR3 is TGCAGTGCCATCCAGGGGACAGGGGGATCACCCCTCCACTTT. Its protein product is CSAIQGTGGSPLHF. The chain combines TRBV20-1 with TRBJ1-6, with TRBD1 identical over 11 bases. The CDR3 contains 14 residues. Germline CDR1 is DFQATT and CDR2 is SNEGSKA (reference sequence). J gave up 10 bases and V 6 bases, and 8 bases lay outside the gene matches.

J is TRBJ1-1 and V is TRBV29-1, with D perhaps TRBD1 (5 bases). This CDR3 region has 12 residues. V shed 6 bases and J shed 4 bases, with 12 bases lying between them. CDR1 is SQVTM and CDR2 is ANQGSEA in the germline V gene. CDR3 bases: TGCAGCGTCCCACTCAGGGTCACTGAAGCTTTCTTT. The encoded protein is CSVPLRVTEAFF.

This clonotype was counted ten times or more. V gene TRBV11-2 combines with J gene TRBJ1-1, with TRBD1 as a possible D gene (6 bases). This CDR3 is 14 amino acids long. CDR1 is SGHAT and CDR2 is FQNNGV in the germline V gene. The V and J ends lost 5 bases and 7 bases respectively, with 17 bases between them. CDR3 protein: CASSPEGDRNEAFF. DNA of the CDR3: TGTGCCAGCAGCCCTGAGGGGGACCGGAATGAAGCTTTCTTT.

This clonotype came up many times. The V gene is TRBV27, the J gene TRBJ1-4; 7 nucleotides line up with TRBD1. V trimming: 6 bases; J trimming: 7 bases; junction bases outside the gene matches: 5. CDR3 size: 13 residues. Germline V gene data show CDR1 as MNHEY and CDR2 as SMNVEV (reference sequence). The CDR3 coding sequence is TGTGCCAGCAGCCTTGACAGGGCTGAAAAACTGTTTTTT. This translates into CASSLDRAEKLFF.

At least ten counts were recorded for this clonotype. This chain uses TRBV7-2 with TRBJ1-4; 7 nucleotides match TRBD1. The germline V gene has CDR1 SGHTA and CDR2 FQGNSA. This CDR3 contains 15 residues. V lost 1 base and J lost 6; bases outside the gene matches: 5. CDR3 amino acids: CASSLEGTAYEKLFF. Written as DNA, the CDR3 is TGTGCCAGCAGCTTAGAAGGGACAGCCTATGAAAAACTGTTTTTT.

This chain links TRBV4-1 with TRBJ1-6; no clear D gene. The CDR3 loop spans 12 amino acids. CDR1 is MGHRA, CDR2 YSYEKL, per germline. The V end lost 1 base, the J end lost 12 bases, and 7 bases lay between the germline ends. This CDR3 is CASSQALGPLHF. The DNA of the CDR3 is TGCGCCAGCAGCCAAGCCCTCGGACCCCTCCACTTT.

The chain carries TRBV11-2 and TRBJ1-1; a possible D gene is TRBD1 (6 bases). The CDR3 is 15 amino acids. V gave up 1 base and J gave up 4 bases, with 13 bases separating them. CDR1 SGHAT and CDR2 FQNNGV come from the germline V gene. This CDR3 reads CASSLVQGKSTEAFF. CDR3 bases: TGTGCCAGCAGCTTAGTACAGGGAAAGTCCACTGAAGCTTTCTTT.

V and J are TRBV28 and TRBJ1-1, with 10 bases that match TRBD1. With V trimmed by 4 bases and J by 10 bases, 3 bases remained unmatched. CDR1 and CDR2 (germline): MDHEN, SYDVKM. The CDR3 covers 12 residues. CDR3 DNA sequence: TGTGCCAGCAGTTCCGGGACAGGGGTAGCTTTCTTT. It yields the protein CASSSGTGVAFF.

This clonotype was seen ten or more times. The rearrangement uses TRBV7-9 and TRBJ1-6, with D hard to call. The CDR3 is 13 residues long. The germline gives CDR1 SEHNR, CDR2 FQNEAQ (reference sequence). V lost 5 bases, J lost 7 bases, and 9 bases lay in between. CDR3 DNA sequence: TGTGCCAGCAGCGAGACTGGAAATTCACCCCTCCACTTT. Translated: CASSETGNSPLHF.

This clonotype was picked up a small number of times. This chain uses TRBV25-1 with TRBJ1-6; tentatively, D is TRBD1 (5 bases). Germline CDR1 MGHDK, CDR2 SYGVNS. This CDR3 is 18 amino acids long. V was cut by 6 bases and J by 10 bases, with 28 bases left in between. Here the CDR3 DNA reads TGTGCCAGCAGAGCGTCGGAGTACAGGTCTACCTTGGGGTCACCCCTCCACTTT. This encodes CASRASEYRSTLGSPLHF.

This clonotype has a handful of counts. The rearrangement links TRBV2 to TRBJ2-3; D might be TRBD1 or TRBD2, each matching 5 bases. Germline loops: CDR1 SNHLY, CDR2 FYNNEI. V gave up 7 bases and J gave up 2 bases, with 10 bases separating them. There are 13 residues in the CDR3. CDR3 protein: CASTGPNTDTQYF. CDR3 DNA: TGTGCCAGCACGGGACCAAACACAGATACGCAGTATTTT.

Points on this clonotype: The CDR3 does not close with the conserved phenylalanine or tryptophan, likely indicating a read error. The rearrangement links TRBV7-2 to TRBJ1-1; D is unresolved. The germline gives CDR1 SGHTA, CDR2 FQGNSA. The CDR3 is 15 amino acids. Trimming stripped 5 bases from V and 4 bases from J, with 17 bases between. The CDR3 sequence is CASSLSRTGRTEAFS. For the CDR3, the DNA is TGTGCCAGCAGCCTTTCTAGGACGGGTCGCACTGAAGCTTTCTCT.

This clonotype was observed a few times. The chain is built from TRBV5-1 and TRBJ2-2; 11 bases map to TRBD1. The CDR3 is 15 amino acids. With 4 bases clipped from V and 7 bases from J, the junction kept 6 bases outside the gene matches. Germline V gene data show CDR1 as SGHRS and CDR2 as YFSETQ. The DNA for the CDR3 is TGCGCCAGCAGCACGGACAGGGGGCGTAACGGGGAGCTGTTTTTT. Protein: CASSTDRGRNGELFF.

This clonotype was detected ten times or more. This sequence joins TRBV5-1 and TRBJ1-1, with 9 bases matching TRBD1. CDR1 and CDR2 from the germline V gene are SGHRS and YFSETQ. The V and J ends lost 5 bases and 4 bases, in that order; junction bases with no gene match: 15. This CDR3 contains 17 residues. The CDR3 spells CASRWGALQGAGTEAFF. In DNA, the CDR3 is TGCGCCAGCAGATGGGGGGCCCTACAGGGGGCCGGCACTGAAGCTTTCTTT.

The sample holds a few counts of this clonotype. The gene calls are TRBV4-3 and TRBJ2-2, with TRBD2 matching over 8 bases. The CDR3 totals 15 residues. V shed 4 bases, J shed 2 bases, and the junction held 3 bases outside the gene matches. In germline, CDR1 is LGHNA, CDR2 YSLEER. The CDR3 region is CASSRGLANTGELFF. The DNA of the CDR3 is TGCGCCAGCAGCCGAGGACTAGCCAACACCGGGGAGCTGTTTTTT.

This clonotype was counted only a few times. The rearrangement links TRBV11-2 to TRBJ1-6; TRBD1 matches 7 bases. CDR1 SGHAT and CDR2 FQNNGV come from the germline V gene. This CDR3 comprises 17 residues. The V segment lost 8 bases and the J segment 7 bases; nucleotides outside the gene matches: 17. CDR3 sequence reads: CASGLTGRAAANSPLHF. In DNA form, the CDR3 reads TGTGCCAGCGGCCTGACAGGGAGGGCAGCAGCGAATTCACCCCTCCACTTT.

The rearrangement joins TRBV5-5 to TRBJ1-2; D call uncertain. This CDR3 is 12 amino acids long. The V end lost 5 bases, the J end lost 3 bases, and 8 bases lay between the germline ends. From germline, CDR1 is SGHKS and CDR2 YYEKEE (reference sequence). CDR3 sequence: CASSIDYYGYTF. The CDR3 DNA follows: TGTGCCAGCAGTATAGACTACTATGGCTACACCTTC.

This clonotype was seen a handful of times. The rearrangement links TRBV11-1 to TRBJ2-1, with D possibly called TRBD1 or TRBD2 (5 bases each). CDR3 length: 15 amino acids. Trimming removed 0 bases at V and 6 bases at J, with 12 bases between. CDR1 SGHAT and CDR2 FQDESV come from the germline V gene (reference sequence). The CDR3 bases are TGTGCCAGCAGCTTAGCGCAATCTGGGGGCAATGAGCAGTTCTTC. This codes for CASSLAQSGGNEQFF.

This clonotype was seen more than once but under ten times. The CDR3 loop is CASSPQSVNTGELFF. The CDR3 nucleotides read TGCGCCAGCAGCCCACAATCCGTTAACACCGGGGAGCTGTTTTTT. J is TRBJ2-2 and V is TRBV4-1, with unresolved D. The V end was cut by 4 bases, the J end by 2 bases, with 11 bases between. This CDR3 is 15 amino acids long. The germline V gene has CDR1 MGHRA and CDR2 YSYEKL.

This clonotype was recorded at least ten times. This rearrangement joins TRBV7-2 to TRBJ2-1; D possibly corresponds to TRBD2 (6 bases). V gave up 7 bases and J gave up 6 bases, with 13 bases separating them. The CDR3 has 13 residues. The germline gives CDR1 SGHTA, CDR2 FQGNSA. DNA of the CDR3: TGTGCCAGCACCTCGTCGGGGGTCAATGAGCAGTTCTTC. Translated, it gives CASTSSGVNEQFF.

The V call is TRBV28, the J call TRBJ1-5, with TRBD1 matching 10 bases. Germline V gives CDR1 MDHEN, CDR2 SYDVKM. The CDR3 loop spans 17 amino acids. V gave up 3 bases and J gave up 3 bases; unmatched junction bases: 8. CDR3 loop: CASSLRGQGITNQPQHF. The CDR3 DNA reads TGTGCCAGCAGTTTGAGGGGACAGGGGATTACCAATCAGCCCCAGCATTTT. Full variable domain (missing parts from reference TRBV28 and TRBJ1-5): DVKVTQSSRYLVKRTGEKVFLECVQDMDHENMFWYRQDPGLGLRLIYFSYDVKMKEKGDIPEGYSVSREKKERFSLILESASTNQTSMYLCASSLRGQGITNQPQHFGDGTRLSIL.

This clonotype occurred many times. The chain uses TRBV19 and TRBJ2-5; 12 nucleotides line up with TRBD2. CDR1 LNHDA and CDR2 SQIVND come from the germline V gene (reference sequence). CDR3 size: 18 residues. V lost 3 bases to trimming and J lost 6 bases; unmatched junction nucleotides: 14. The CDR3 region is CASSIGQGLAGGLKTQYF. The CDR3 DNA reads TGTGCCAGTAGTATCGGACAGGGGCTAGCGGGAGGGTTGAAGACCCAGTACTTC.

The gene calls are TRBV19 and TRBJ2-1; D may correspond to TRBD1 or TRBD2 (6 bases each). The ends were cut back, 4 bases at V and 9 bases at J, with 22 bases in the middle. The length of the CDR3 is 16 residues. CDR1 is LNHDA, CDR2 SQIVND, per germline (reference sequence). This CDR3 reads CASSKETGHGSVEQFF. DNA of the CDR3: TGTGCCAGTAGTAAGGAAACGGGACACGGGAGTGTTGAGCAGTTCTTC. Drawing the rest from reference TRBV19 and TRBJ2-1, the complete variable domain is DGGITQSPKYLFRKEGQNVTLSCEQNLNHDAMYWYRQDPGQGLRLIYYSQIVNDFQKGDIAEGYSVSREKKESFPLTVTSAQKNPTAFYLCASSKETGHGSVEQFFGPGTRLTVL.

This clonotype was detected a few times. The V and J genes are TRBV29-1 and TRBJ1-4; D not certain. This CDR3 spans 11 amino acids. Per germline, CDR1 SQVTM and CDR2 ANQGSEA. The CDR3 sequence is CSGRSYEKLFF. The CDR3 DNA reads as TGCAGTGGGAGGTCCTATGAAAAACTGTTTTTT.